Listed here are 29 T cell receptor beta chains from one sample, sequenced in a study of Ad26.COV2.S vaccination and SARS-CoV-2 variants. Treatment of the sample: 15 to 20 received Ad26.COV2.S at low or high dose, single or two shots; roughly five received placebo; per-sample allocation not given. Sample collection was performed on day 63 after the first vaccine or placebo injection. Assay used: immunoSEQ multiplex PCR; TCRdb lists only in-frame clones, some missing. This table has approximately 400,000 clones, 85% appearing once. The starting material was peripheral blood, obtained in a trial of Ad26.COV2.S vaccine versus placebo. The receptors come from a person aged 18 to 59 who received the Ad26.COV2.S COVID-19 vaccine or a placebo.

In this sample, this clone turned up once. This rearrangement joins TRBV7-2 to TRBJ2-1, with 12 positions matching TRBD2. The germline CDR1 and CDR2 sequences are SGHTA and FQGNSA. V was clipped by 3 bases and J by 8 bases; unmatched bases: 5. The CDR3 is 15 residues long. CDR3 in DNA: TGTGCCAGCAGCTTCGGACTAGCGGGGTTTCATGAGCAGTTCTTC. Protein: CASSFGLAGFHEQFF.

CDR3 sequence (DNA): TGCACCAGCAGCCAAGGTCCTTCTCCCACTGAAGCTTTCTTT. It translates to CTSSQGPSPTEAFF. This chain links TRBV1 with TRBJ1-1. TRBV1 is an annotated pseudogene. The CDR3 totals 14 residues.

CDR3 protein: CAWSVPGGHTEAFF. In DNA form, the CDR3 reads TGTGCCTGGAGTGTACCGGGGGGACACACTGAAGCTTTCTTT. The V call is TRBV30, the J call TRBJ1-1, with D perhaps matching TRBD1 (5 bases). The ends were cut back, 0 bases at V and 3 bases at J, with 11 bases in the middle. The CDR3 is 14 residues long. CDR1 and CDR2 (germline): GTSNPN, SVGIG (reference sequence).

The V and J genes are TRBV5-5 and TRBJ1-4, with 9 bases fitting TRBD1. Trimming at V came to 3 bases and at J to 8 bases, leaving 11 bases not matched to a gene. Germline V CDR1 and CDR2: SGHKS, YYEKEE (reference sequence). The CDR3 covers 16 residues. The CDR3 loop is CASSSGPGQGSEKLFF. CDR3 bases: TGTGCCAGCAGCTCAGGACCGGGACAGGGAAGCGAAAAACTGTTTTTT. Variable domain in full (rest from reference TRBV5-5 and TRBJ1-4): DAGVTQSPTHLIKTRGQQVTLRCSPISGHKSVSWYQQVLGQGPQFIFQYYEKEERGRGNFPDRFSARQFPNYSSELNVNALLLGDSALYLCASSSGPGQGSEKLFFGSGTQLSVL.

The chain employs TRBV29-1 and TRBJ2-3; D not resolved. V lost 4 bases and J 6 bases, leaving 8 bases between the germline ends. This CDR3 region has 11 residues. Germline CDR1 and CDR2: SQVTM and ANQGSEA. The CDR3 spells CSVVARDTQYF. For the CDR3, the DNA is TGCAGCGTTGTAGCCCGTGATACGCAGTATTTT.

The chain carries TRBV28 and TRBJ1-1; maybe TRBD1 (5 bases). The V gene's germline CDR1 is MDHEN and CDR2 SYDVKM. This CDR3 spans 16 amino acids. Deletions cut 7 bases from V and 7 bases from J, with 25 bases between. Here the CDR3 DNA reads TGTGCCAGCAAGGGAACTACCGGGACGGTTTACTTTGAAGCTTTCTTT. Its protein product is CASKGTTGTVYFEAFF.

The chain has TRBV15 and TRBJ2-5, with D perhaps assigned TRBD1 or TRBD2 (5 bases each). The germline V gene encodes CDR1 LNHNV and CDR2 YYDKDF (reference sequence). The CDR3 has 17 amino acids. Trimming shortened V by 4 bases and J by 4 bases, and 22 bases separated the two germline ends. CDR3 region: CATSIALGVGRGETQYF. CDR3 DNA sequence: TGTGCCACCAGCATCGCCCTCGGGGTGGGGCGAGGAGAGACCCAGTACTTC. Looking up the rest from reference TRBV15 and TRBJ2-5 gives the full variable domain: DAMVIQNPRYQVTQFGKPVTLSCSQTLNHNVMYWYQQKSSQAPKLLFHYYDKDFNNEADTPDNFQSRRPNTSFCFLDIRSPGLGDTAMYLCATSIALGVGRGETQYFGPGTRLLVL.

This chain joins TRBV3-1 (or the pseudogene TRBV3-2) and TRBJ1-1, with D maybe TRBD1 (5 bases). The CDR3 has 15 residues. Germline assignment: CDR1 LGHDT and CDR2 YNNKEL (reference sequence). V was shortened by 2 bases and J by 0 bases, with 10 bases between the two germline ends. Here the CDR3 DNA reads TGTGCCAGCAGCCAAAGGGGAGGCTTGAACACTGAAGCTTTCTTT. As protein: CASSQRGGLNTEAFF.

V gene TRBV9 combines with J gene TRBJ2-3, with unresolved D. Germline-derived CDR1 and CDR2 are SGDLS and YYNGEE. Between the trimmed V and J ends, which lost 0 bases and 6 bases, there was a span of 17 bases. CDR3 size: 16 residues. The CDR3 DNA reads as TGTGCCAGCAGCGTAGAGGAAGGGTACTGGGCGGATACGCAGTATTTT. Its translation is CASSVEEGYWADTQYF.

The chain is built from TRBV5-4 and TRBJ1-1; 8 positions agree with TRBD1. The J segment lost 7 bases and the V segment lost 4 bases, leaving 18 bases of the junction unmatched. The CDR3 is made up of 17 amino acids. The germline V gene has CDR1 SGHNT and CDR2 YYREEE (reference sequence). CDR3 sequence: CASSRGQGLKNDREAFF. In DNA form, the CDR3 reads TGTGCCAGCAGCCGCGGACAGGGCCTCAAGAACGACCGTGAAGCTTTCTTT.

The CDR3 is CASSLQGTSLYGYTF. DNA for the CDR3: TGTGCCAGCAGCCTACAGGGTACTTCCCTATATGGCTACACCTTC. The rearrangement uses TRBV2 and TRBJ1-2, with D possibly TRBD1 on 6 matching bases. V gave up 6 bases and J gave up 5 bases, with 19 bases separating them. Germline CDR1 is SNHLY and CDR2 is FYNNEI. The CDR3 runs to 15 residues.

On this clone: A far larger clone is off by one base, so a read error is likely. The chain has TRBV5-8 and TRBJ2-5, with no clear D. Trimming stripped 3 bases from V and 1 base from J, with 4 bases between. The CDR3 consists of 12 residues. The germline V gene encodes CDR1 SGHTS and CDR2 YDEGEE. CDR3 sequence (DNA): TGTGCCAGCAGCTCCTTCCAAGAGACCCAGTACTTC. Protein product: CASSSFQETQYF.

This clone was detected a few times. The chain couples TRBV6-2 or TRBV6-3 to TRBJ2-7; 8 bases fit TRBD2. The trim removed 4 bases at V and 7 bases at J, leaving 12 bases unmatched. This CDR3 comprises 15 residues. Germline lookup yields CDR1 MNHEY and CDR2 SVGEGT. CDR3 nucleotide sequence: TGTGCCAGCAGTTTCACTAGCGGTCCGTGGGGGGAGCAGTACTTC. It specifies CASSFTSGPWGEQYF.

The chain links TRBV5-8 to TRBJ2-2; 12 bases match TRBD2. J lost 5 bases, V lost 4 bases, and 6 bases had no gene match. Germline values: CDR1 SGHTS, CDR2 YDEGEE. This CDR3 is built from 16 residues. CDR3 amino acids: CASSARLAGVTGELFF. In DNA, the CDR3 is TGTGCCAGCAGCGCTCGACTAGCGGGAGTTACCGGGGAGCTGTTTTTT. Drawing the rest from reference TRBV5-8 and TRBJ2-2, the complete variable domain is EAGVTQSPTHLIKTRGQQATLRCSPISGHTSVYWYQQALGLGLQFLLWYDEGEERNRGNFPPRFSGRQFPNYSSELNVNALELEDSALYLCASSARLAGVTGELFFGEGSRLTVL.

The V call is TRBV6-4, the J call TRBJ2-2, with D hard to call. CDR3 length: 13 amino acids. The V and J ends lost 2 bases and 1 base respectively, with 2 bases between them. Germline V gene sequence: CDR1 MRHNA, CDR2 SNTAGT. CDR3 protein: CASSDGNTGELFF. The DNA of the CDR3 is TGTGCCAGCAGTGACGGGAACACCGGGGAGCTGTTTTTT.

This chain joins TRBV6-5 and TRBJ1-6; unclear D gene. Trimming took 7 bases from V and 6 from J, leaving 16 bases between them. The germline V gene encodes CDR1 MNHEY and CDR2 SVGAGI. This CDR3 comprises 15 residues. CDR3 bases: TGTGCCAGCACCGAAGACGGGCAGTTTAATTCACCCCTCCACTTT. The encoded protein is CASTEDGQFNSPLHF.

This clone was found a few times. V usage is TRBV6-1 and J usage is TRBJ1-6; maybe TRBD1 (5 bases). CDR1 is MNHNS and CDR2 is SASEGT in the germline V gene. V was pared by 0 bases and J by 2 bases, with 11 bases between. The CDR3 spans 17 residues. CDR3: CASSEAEGRAYNSPLHF. The DNA of the CDR3 is TGTGCCAGCAGTGAAGCGGAGGGGCGCGCCTATAATTCACCCCTCCACTTT.

The rearrangement uses TRBV18 and TRBJ2-1; D not resolved. The V gene's germline CDR1 is KGHSH and CDR2 LQKENI. The CDR3 is 12 amino acids. Trimming removed 5 bases at V and 5 bases at J, with 7 bases between. The CDR3 here is CASSRPNNEQFF. The CDR3 bases are TGTGCCAGCTCAAGACCCAACAATGAGCAGTTCTTC. The variable domain in full, completed from reference TRBV18 and TRBJ2-1, reads NAGVMQNPRHLVRRRGQEARLRCSPMKGHSHVYWYRQLPEEGLKFMVYLQKENIIDESGMPKERFSAEFPKEGPSILRIQQVVRGDSAAYFCASSRPNNEQFFGPGTRLTVL.

This sequence joins TRBV6-5 and TRBJ1-1; D ambiguous. The CDR3 totals 12 residues. V was cut by 7 bases and J by 0 bases, with 6 bases left in between. The germline V gene encodes CDR1 MNHEY and CDR2 SVGAGI. CDR3: CASNQLNTEAFF. CDR3 bases: TGTGCCAGCAATCAGCTGAACACTGAAGCTTTCTTT.

V is TRBV5-1 and J is TRBJ2-2; 8 positions match TRBD2. V shed 1 base and J 4 bases; nucleotides not matched to a gene: 9. This CDR3 spans 17 amino acids. Germline assignment: CDR1 SGHRS and CDR2 YFSETQ. The CDR3 coding sequence is TGCGCCAGCAGCTTGCGAAGCAGCGGGGGTACCACCGGGGAGCTGTTTTTT. Translating it yields CASSLRSSGGTTGELFF.

The chain employs TRBV10-3 and TRBJ2-7; 7 bases fit TRBD1. The CDR3 covers 15 residues. The germline V gene encodes CDR1 ENHRY and CDR2 SYGVKD. After removal of 6 bases from V and 3 bases from J, the junction contained 11 bases not matched to a gene. DNA for the CDR3: TGTGCCATCAGGAGACAGGGACAAGTACACTACGAGCAGTACTTC. It is translated as CAIRRQGQVHYEQYF.

V is TRBV27 and J is TRBJ2-7; D tentatively reads TRBD1 or TRBD2 (5 bases each). Germline assignment: CDR1 MNHEY and CDR2 SMNVEV (reference sequence). The CDR3 length is 13 residues. Trimming stripped 5 bases from V and 3 bases from J, with 11 bases between. The CDR3 nucleotides read TGTGCCAGCAGTATCGGGACCTTCTACGAGCAGTACTTC. Translated, it gives CASSIGTFYEQYF.

The chain is built from TRBV6-5 and TRBJ1-5; possibly TRBD1 for D (5 bases). Between the trimmed V and J ends, which lost 9 bases and 5 bases, there was a span of 11 bases. This CDR3 has 12 residues. CDR1 and CDR2 from the germline V gene are MNHEY and SVGAGI. CDR3 sequence (DNA): TGTGCCAGTGGGACGGTCGATCAGCCCCAGCATTTT. Protein: CASGTVDQPQHF.

The genes are TRBV14 and TRBJ1-4; 7 nucleotides line up with TRBD1. V trimming: 1 base; J trimming: 4 bases; junction bases outside the gene matches: 18. This CDR3 spans 20 amino acids. CDR1 SGHDN and CDR2 FVKESK come from the germline V gene. The CDR3: CASSQGGQVPGHEYNEKLFF. CDR3 nucleotide sequence: TGTGCCAGCAGCCAAGGCGGACAGGTACCCGGGCACGAGTATAATGAAAAACTGTTTTTT. Based on the CDR3 plus reference TRBV14 and TRBJ1-4, the full variable domain is EAGVTQFPSHSVIEKGQTVTLRCDPISGHDNLYWYRRVMGKEIKFLLHFVKESKQDESGMPNNRFLAERTGGTYSTLKVQPAELEDSGVYFCASSQGGQVPGHEYNEKLFFGSGTQLSVL.

The CDR3 region is CASSIYGNYEQYF. The CDR3 nucleotides are TGTGCCAGTAGTATATATGGAAACTACGAGCAGTACTTC. The chain recombines TRBV19 with TRBJ2-7, with no clear D. The CDR3 is made up of 13 amino acids. Germline V gives CDR1 LNHDA, CDR2 SQIVND (reference sequence). V was clipped by 2 bases and J by 3 bases, with 8 bases between them.

This sequence joins TRBV13 and TRBJ1-1; TRBD1 aligns across 8 bases. The CDR3 covers 14 residues. Losses at the gene ends were 8 bases for V and 3 bases for J; bases not matched to a gene: 8. Per the germline V gene, CDR1 is PRHDT and CDR2 is FYEKMQ (reference sequence). CDR3 sequence reads: CASRETGVDTEAFF. Here the CDR3 DNA reads TGTGCCAGCCGAGAGACAGGGGTGGACACTGAAGCTTTCTTT.

This clone was picked up a small number of times. The rearrangement uses TRBV5-1 and TRBJ2-5; D might be TRBD1 (6 bases). The CDR3 is made up of 14 amino acids. The V end was cut by 2 bases, the J end by 5 bases, with 13 bases between. The germline V gene encodes CDR1 SGHRS and CDR2 YFSETQ. The CDR3: CASSLWGPGETQYF. The CDR3 DNA reads TGCGCCAGCAGCTTATGGGGGCCTGGGGAGACCCAGTACTTC. Combining the CDR3 with reference TRBV5-1 and TRBJ2-5 gives the whole variable domain KAGVTQTPRYLIKTRGQQVTLSCSPISGHRSVSWYQQTPGQGLQFLFEYFSETQRNKGNFPGRFSGRQFSNSRSEMNVSTLELGDSALYLCASSLWGPGETQYFGPGTRLLVL.

The chain links TRBV4-3 to TRBJ2-3, with D maybe TRBD2 (5 bases). The CDR3 covers 15 residues. Trimming left V 0 bases short and J 9 bases short, with 16 bases between. Germline-derived CDR1 and CDR2 are LGHNA and YSLEER. The CDR3 sequence is CASSQDLAPQGTQYF. CDR3 nucleotide sequence: TGCGCCAGCAGCCAAGACCTAGCTCCCCAAGGAACGCAGTATTTT.

The rearrangement uses TRBV12-1 and TRBJ2-3; the listed D gene, TRBD2, was not tested against the DNA. TRBV12-1 is a documented pseudogene. The length of the CDR3 is 16 residues. DNA of the CDR3: TGTGCCAGCAGCCTAGGACTAGCGGCGGGCACAGATACGCAGTATTTT. Translating gives CASSLGLAAGTDTQYF.